This T cell receptor (beta chain) was sequenced during a study of CD8+CD57+ T cells in acquired aplastic anemia. The TCR beta profiling, which covered VDJ combination and CDR3 sequence, was carried out using genomic DNA as the template. TCRdb analysed the reads with MiXCR anew, one entry per CDR3 protein. The sample has 350,000 to 450,000 distinct CDR3 sequences; about 70% are singletons. Regarding this clonotype: One end of the junction does not line up with germline, which may come from a read error.

CDR3 length equals 12 residues. Germline CDR1 is SGHTA and CDR2 is FQGTGA. Sequencing used sorted CD4+, CD8+, or CD8+CD57+ T cells (not recorded which) from PBMCs. This chain joins TRBV7-3 and TRBJ2-1, with 8 nucleotides matching TRBD2. The TCR originated in a human donor in good health, serving as a control. The CDR3 coding sequence is TGTGCCAGCAGCTTTACCAGGGGCGGGGGGTCCTTC. It yields the protein CASSFTRGGGSF.